This T cell receptor (beta chain) was sequenced during a study of T cell repertoires in cytomegalovirus infection. Background on the study: In the study, CMV epitopes included recently identified HLA-C-restricted and well-studied HLA-B-restricted ones. Indications came from public TCR beta signatures; they pointed to CMV infection and to a matching HLA type. Findings of the study overall: Dominating the ex vivo response were HLA-C-restricted CMV-specific TCR beta clonotypes. CMV carriers having the relevant HLA were flagged by cumulative public TCR beta family frequency.

For this clonotype: What it recognizes is unknown.

TCRdb used MiXCR to reprocess the reads, holding one entry per CDR3 protein. The table records roughly 920,000 distinct CDR3 sequences, around 30% of them present only once. This CDR3 has 14 amino acids. Trimming stripped 2 bases from V and 3 bases from J, with 11 bases between. The chain links TRBV12-3 or TRBV12-4 to TRBJ2-7; tentative D call: TRBD2 (6 bases). Here the sequenced sample was cultured CD8+ T cells from PBMCs, taken from culture after CMV antigen stimulation. The TCR comes from a human donor in good health (CMV status not recorded). Some clones in this sample may be carry-over from other donors' samples. CDR3 protein: CASSLYPGGYEQYF. The CDR3 nucleotides read TGTGCCAGCAGTTTATATCCCGGGGGCTACGAGCAGTACTTC.